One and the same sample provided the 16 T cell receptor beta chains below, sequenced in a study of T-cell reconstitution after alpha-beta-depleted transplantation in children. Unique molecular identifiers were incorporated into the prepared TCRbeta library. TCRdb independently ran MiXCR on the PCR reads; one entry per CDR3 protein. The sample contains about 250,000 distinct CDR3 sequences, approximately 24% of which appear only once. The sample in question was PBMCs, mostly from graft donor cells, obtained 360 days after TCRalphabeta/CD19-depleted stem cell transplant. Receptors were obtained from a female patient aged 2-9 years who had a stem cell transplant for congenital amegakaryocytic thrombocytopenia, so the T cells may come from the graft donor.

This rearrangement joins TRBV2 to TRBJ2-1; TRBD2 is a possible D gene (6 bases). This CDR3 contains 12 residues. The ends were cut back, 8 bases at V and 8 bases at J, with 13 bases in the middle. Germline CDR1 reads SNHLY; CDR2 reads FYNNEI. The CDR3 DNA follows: TGTGCCAGCGGGGGACTCCCCGATGAGCAGTTCTTC. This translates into CASGGLPDEQFF.

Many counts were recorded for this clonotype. The chain's CDR3 is CASSFRTAPGELFF. Written as DNA, the CDR3 is TGTGCCAGCAGCTTCCGGACAGCCCCCGGGGAGCTGTTTTTT. The rearrangement joins TRBV5-5 to TRBJ2-2, with a possible D match to TRBD1 (6 bases). This CDR3 has 14 amino acids. The germline gives CDR1 SGHKS, CDR2 YYEKEE (reference sequence). V lost 2 bases and J 6 bases, leaving 11 bases between the germline ends.

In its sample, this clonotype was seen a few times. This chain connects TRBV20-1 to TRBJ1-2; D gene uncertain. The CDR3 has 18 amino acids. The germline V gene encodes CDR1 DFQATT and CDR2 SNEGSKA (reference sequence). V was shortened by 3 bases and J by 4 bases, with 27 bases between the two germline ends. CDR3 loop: CSASSFWTKQDLFYGYTF. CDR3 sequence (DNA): TGCAGTGCTAGTAGCTTTTGGACCAAACAAGATCTGTTCTATGGCTACACCTTC.

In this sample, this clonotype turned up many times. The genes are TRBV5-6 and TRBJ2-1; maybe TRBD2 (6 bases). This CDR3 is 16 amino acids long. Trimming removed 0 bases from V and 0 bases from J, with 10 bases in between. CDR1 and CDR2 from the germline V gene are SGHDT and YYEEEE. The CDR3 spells CASSLARTTSYNEQFF. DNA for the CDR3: TGTGCCAGCAGCTTGGCACGGACTACCTCCTACAATGAGCAGTTCTTC.

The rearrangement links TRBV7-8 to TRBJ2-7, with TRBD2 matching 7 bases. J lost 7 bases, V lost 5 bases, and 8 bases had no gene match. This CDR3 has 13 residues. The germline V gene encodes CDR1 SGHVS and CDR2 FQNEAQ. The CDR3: CASSTGLVREQYF. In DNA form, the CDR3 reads TGTGCCAGCAGCACAGGACTAGTGCGGGAGCAGTACTTC.

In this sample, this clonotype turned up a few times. As DNA, the CDR3 is TGCAGTGCTAGAGCGGGAGAGAGCTCCTACGAGCAGTACTTC. The encoded protein is CSARAGESSYEQYF. The chain employs TRBV20-1 and TRBJ2-7; possibly TRBD2 for D (6 bases). The V gene lost 1 base and the J gene lost 0 bases, with 10 bases spanning the gap. This CDR3 contains 14 residues. The germline CDR1 and CDR2 sequences are DFQATT and SNEGSKA (reference sequence).

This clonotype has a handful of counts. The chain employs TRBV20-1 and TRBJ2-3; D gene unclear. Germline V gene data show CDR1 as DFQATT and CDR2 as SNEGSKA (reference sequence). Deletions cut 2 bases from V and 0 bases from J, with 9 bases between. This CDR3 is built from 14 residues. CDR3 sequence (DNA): TGCAGTGCTAGAAGTCAGACTAGCACAGATACGCAGTATTTT. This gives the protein CSARSQTSTDTQYF.

CDR3 sequence: CASSPQLGALNEQFF. The CDR3 bases are TGTGCCAGCAGCCCCCAACTAGGGGCTCTCAATGAGCAGTTCTTC. The V and J genes are TRBV7-6 and TRBJ2-1; D is perhaps TRBD1 or TRBD2 (5 bases each). The CDR3 is made up of 15 amino acids. Trimming stripped 5 bases from V and 6 bases from J, with 17 bases between. Per the germline V gene, CDR1 is SGHVS and CDR2 is FNYEAQ.

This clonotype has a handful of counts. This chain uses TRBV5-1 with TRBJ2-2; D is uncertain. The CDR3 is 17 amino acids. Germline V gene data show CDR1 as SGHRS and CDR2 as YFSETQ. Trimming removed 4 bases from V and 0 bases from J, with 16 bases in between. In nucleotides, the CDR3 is TGCGCCAGCAGCCATCTTGGTCGTTCGACGAACACCGGGGAGCTGTTTTTT. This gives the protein CASSHLGRSTNTGELFF.

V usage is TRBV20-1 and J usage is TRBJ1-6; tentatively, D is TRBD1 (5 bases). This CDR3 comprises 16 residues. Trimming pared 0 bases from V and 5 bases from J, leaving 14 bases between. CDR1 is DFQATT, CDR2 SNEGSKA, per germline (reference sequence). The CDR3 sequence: CSARDGAEFNNSPLHF. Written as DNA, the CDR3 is TGCAGTGCTAGAGATGGGGCAGAATTTAATAATTCACCCCTCCACTTT.

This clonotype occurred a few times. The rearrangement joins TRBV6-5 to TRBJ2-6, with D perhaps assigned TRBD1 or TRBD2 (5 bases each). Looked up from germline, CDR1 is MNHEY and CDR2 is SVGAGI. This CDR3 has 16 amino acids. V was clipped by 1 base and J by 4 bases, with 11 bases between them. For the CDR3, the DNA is TGTGCCAGCAGTTACTTCGAGGGGCCAGGGGCCAACGTCCTGACTTTC. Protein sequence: CASSYFEGPGANVLTF.

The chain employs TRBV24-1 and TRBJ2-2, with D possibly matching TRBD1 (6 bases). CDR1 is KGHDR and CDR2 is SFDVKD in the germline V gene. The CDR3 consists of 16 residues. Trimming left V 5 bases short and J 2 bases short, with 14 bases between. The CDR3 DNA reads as TGTGCCACCAGTGGTCTTGGGGGCCGAAACACCGGGGAGCTGTTTTTT. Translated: CATSGLGGRNTGELFF.

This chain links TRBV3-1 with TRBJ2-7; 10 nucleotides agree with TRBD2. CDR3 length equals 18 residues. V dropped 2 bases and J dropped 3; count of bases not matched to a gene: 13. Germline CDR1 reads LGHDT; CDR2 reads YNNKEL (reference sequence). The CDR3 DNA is TGTGCCAGCAGCCAAAAAGAGTGTCTAGCGGGAGTTCTCTACGAGCAGTACTTC. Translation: CASSQKECLAGVLYEQYF.

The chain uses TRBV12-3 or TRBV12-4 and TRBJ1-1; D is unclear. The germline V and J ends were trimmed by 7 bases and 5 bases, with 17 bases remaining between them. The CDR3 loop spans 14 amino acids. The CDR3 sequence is CASTPGGRRTEAFF. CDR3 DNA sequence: TGTGCCAGCACCCCGGGCGGGCGTAGGACTGAAGCTTTCTTT.

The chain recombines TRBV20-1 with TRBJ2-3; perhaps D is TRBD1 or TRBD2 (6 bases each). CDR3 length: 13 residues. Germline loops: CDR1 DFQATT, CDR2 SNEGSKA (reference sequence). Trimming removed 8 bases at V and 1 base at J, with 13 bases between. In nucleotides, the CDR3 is TGCAGTACCGAAGGGGGGCGCACAGATACGCAGTATTTT. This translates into CSTEGGRTDTQYF.

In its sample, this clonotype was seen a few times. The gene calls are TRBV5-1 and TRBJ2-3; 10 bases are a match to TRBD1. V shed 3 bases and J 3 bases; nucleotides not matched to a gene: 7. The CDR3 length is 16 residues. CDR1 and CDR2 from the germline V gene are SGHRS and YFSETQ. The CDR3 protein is CASSSDRDRGTDTQYF. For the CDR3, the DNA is TGCGCCAGCAGCTCGGACCGGGACAGGGGAACAGATACGCAGTATTTT.